This T cell receptor (beta chain) was sequenced during a study of blood T cell repertoires in COVID-19. This clone was seen once. Here immunoSEQ multiplex PCR was the method, and the copy in TCRdb shows in-frame clones only, minus some. The profile shows roughly 310,000 clones, about 90% of them singletons. The V end was cut by 2 bases, the J end by 14 bases, with 16 bases between. In germline, CDR1 is MNHNS, CDR2 SASEGT. The CDR3 sequence is 13 residues long. This receptor was obtained from a woman aged 30 to 39 with COVID-19, enrolled during active disease. Sequencing was carried out using peripheral blood. The V gene is TRBV6-1, the J gene TRBJ2-1; D ambiguous. The chain's CDR3 is CASSESGTANEFF. CDR3 nucleotides: TGTGCCAGCAGTGAAAGTGGTACAGCTAACGAGTTCTTC.